The following is a TCR beta chain sequence with its context. The antigen is unknown. The investigators split CD4+ cells into a CD45RA+ naive subset and a CD45RA-negative memory subset. These data belong to a study of shared clonotypes between healthy human individuals. On the study more broadly: The donor group consisted of two women and a few men, aged 18 to 49.

Only in-frame clones appear in the TCRdb table, and some are missing; sequencing was by immunoSEQ multiplex PCR. The top ten hold under 2% of the sample, which has approximately 720,000 clones, about two thirds seen once. Regarding the study as a whole: Generally, estimated richness proved larger in naive subsets than it did in memory subsets.

CDR1 SGHNT and CDR2 YYREEE come from the germline V gene (reference sequence). With 5 bases removed from V and 1 base from J, the gap between germline ends came to 9 bases. CDR3 length equals 13 residues. The sequenced sample was memory CD4+ T cells sorted from blood. Subset reported: CD45RA-negative fraction. This TCR was sampled from a woman under 40 in good health. The rearrangement joins TRBV5-4 to TRBJ2-5; D assignment may be TRBD1 or TRBD2 (5 bases each). This CDR3 reads CASRSGTQETQYF. CDR3 coding DNA: TGTGCCAGCAGATCCGGGACCCAAGAGACCCAGTACTTC.